Listed below are T cell receptor beta chains from one sample, sequenced in a study. TCRdb reprocessed the 5' RACE reads with MiXCR, giving one entry per CDR3 protein. This repertoire shows about 59,000 distinct CDR3 sequences, around 20% found once; its top ten account for 3.2%. Sample: tumor-infiltrating Tregs sorted from the breast tumor. Source of these receptors: a female donor with breast cancer. The CDR3 runs from the conserved cysteine through the conserved F or W. A D gene is named only where the DNA matches it firmly. Size tells how often a clone was seen (once, few, many) or the class of an expanded clone, and some rows leave it out.

j_call | d_call | clone_size | v_call | cdr3_aa | cdr3_nt
TRBJ1-3 | - | - | TRBV6-5 | CASSASSSGNTIYF | TGTGCCAGCAGCGCCTCGTCCTCTGGAAACACCATATATTTT
TRBJ2-1 | TRBD2 | - | TRBV3-1 | CASSPLGGASGSRQFF | TGTGCCAGCAGCCCCCTTGGAGGGGCTAGCGGGAGTAGGCAGTTCTTC
TRBJ1-1 | - | few | TRBV5-1 | CASSWGRTGRTEAFF | TGCGCCAGCAGCTGGGGCAGAACAGGGAGAACTGAAGCTTTCTTT
TRBJ1-6 | - | - | TRBV20-1 | CSAREGSANSPLRF | TGCAGTGCTAGAGAAGGCTCGGCAAACTCACCCCTCCGCTTT
TRBJ2-5 | - | many | TRBV12-3/TRBV12-4 | CASSYGQWEETQYF | TGTGCCAGCAGCTACGGACAGTGGGAAGAGACCCAGTACTTC
TRBJ1-1 | - | many | TRBV20-1 | CSARAGRAEAFF | TGCAGTGCTAGAGCCGGGAGGGCTGAAGCTTTCTTT
TRBJ2-1 | - | few | TRBV15 | CATSLSILGPATEQFF | TGTGCCACCAGCCTCTCTATTCTGGGCCCTGCAACTGAGCAGTTCTTC
TRBJ2-3 | - | few | TRBV21-1 | CARGLPRDTQYF | TGTGCCAGGGGACTACCCAGAGATACGCAGTATTTT
TRBJ1-5 | - | - | TRBV5-4 | CASNTRGQPQHF | TGTGCCAGCAACACTAGGGGACAGCCCCAGCATTTT
TRBJ1-2 | - | many | TRBV29-1 | CSVDDRSRFLGYTF | TGCAGCGTCGACGACAGGTCCCGTTTCCTTGGCTACACCTTC
TRBJ2-7 | - | many | TRBV24-1 | CATSDRTRGLYEQYF | TGTGCCACCAGTGACCGGACTAGGGGGCTATACGAGCAGTACTTC
TRBJ2-5 | - | - | TRBV7-2 | CASSLALEYETQYF | TGTGCCAGCAGCTTAGCTCTGGAATACGAGACCCAGTACTTC
TRBJ1-2 | - | - | TRBV5-1 | CASSVDQGGGNHGYTF | TGCGCCAGCAGCGTGGACCAGGGCGGTGGAAACCATGGCTACACCTTC
TRBJ2-5 | TRBD2 | - | TRBV11-1 | CASSLEGSGSTQYF | TGTGCCAGCAGCTTAGAGGGTAGCGGGAGCACCCAGTACTTC
TRBJ2-3 | - | - | TRBV4-2 | CASSQNTDTQYF | TGTGCCAGCAGCCAAAACACAGATACGCAGTATTTT
TRBJ2-5 | TRBD2 | - | TRBV7-6 | CASSLSQILADGGETQYF | TGTGCCAGCAGCTTAAGTCAGATTCTAGCGGATGGTGGGGAGACCCAGTACTTC
TRBJ1-1 | - | - | TRBV20-1 | CRASGGRTEAFF | TGCAGAGCCAGTGGGGGGAGGACTGAAGCTTTCTTT